This record covers a single T cell receptor (beta chain). This specimen includes other DNA sequences encoding the same CDR3. The CDR3 is 14 residues long. Per germline, CDR1 SGHKS and CDR2 YYEKEE (reference sequence). The V end was cut by 0 bases, the J end by 5 bases, with 11 bases between. These data are taken from a study of control samples from healthy donors and cancer patients. Assay: immunoSEQ multiplex PCR; the TCRdb copy retains only in-frame clones and omits some. The data contain about 80,000 clones, about 88% of them singletons. The clonotype was recovered from an older woman in good health. What was sequenced was blood. This chain uses TRBV5-5 with TRBJ2-5; D is uncertain. The CDR3 region has the DNA TGTGCCAGCAGCTTGGGTGGGGTTGGGGAGACCCAGTACTTC. Its protein product is CASSLGGVGETQYF.